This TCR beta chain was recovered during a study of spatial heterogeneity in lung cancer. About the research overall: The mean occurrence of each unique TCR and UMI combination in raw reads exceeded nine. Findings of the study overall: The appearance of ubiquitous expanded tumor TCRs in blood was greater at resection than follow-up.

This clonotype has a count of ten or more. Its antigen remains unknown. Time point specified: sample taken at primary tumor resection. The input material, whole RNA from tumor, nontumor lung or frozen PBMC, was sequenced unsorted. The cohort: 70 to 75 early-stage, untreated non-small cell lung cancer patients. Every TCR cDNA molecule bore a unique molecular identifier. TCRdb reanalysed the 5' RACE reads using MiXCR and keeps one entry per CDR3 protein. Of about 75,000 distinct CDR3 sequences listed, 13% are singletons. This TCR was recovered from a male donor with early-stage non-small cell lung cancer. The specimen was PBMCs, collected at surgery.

The CDR3 DNA reads TGTGCCAGCAGTCCACCCGGGACTAGCGGGAGACGGTCCCAGTACTTC. It is translated as CASSPPGTSGRRSQYF. The chain employs TRBV28 and TRBJ2-5; 14 bases map to TRBD2. Germline trimming cut 5 bases from V and 9 bases from J; bases unmatched to any gene: 11. This CDR3 region has 16 residues. Germline loops: CDR1 MDHEN, CDR2 SYDVKM.